This record looks at one T cell receptor (beta chain) sequence and its context. Antigen: not known. This sample stems from a study of shared clonotypes between healthy human individuals. Findings of the study overall: Among a few donors, roughly 5% of naive CD4 clonotypes were found in common. Expectations were that clonotype sharing among donors would be affected by sequencing depth.

Every subset had its genomic DNA shared out evenly among several immunoSEQ plates. Authors' analysis steps: ImmunoSEQ junction-only sequences lacked quality scores, so their filtering differed. TCRdb's table, derived via immunoSEQ multiplex PCR, lists solely in-frame clones and lacks some. V and J calls and clone size are given by that table; D and trimming were obtained from the DNA. This sample has about 1.1 million clones; 60% to 80% occur once, and the top ten carry approximately 0.95%. The CDR3 is 17 amino acids. The ends were cut back, 0 bases at V and 5 bases at J, with 18 bases in the middle. Per the germline V gene, CDR1 is LNHNV and CDR2 is YYDKDF (reference sequence).

The chain links TRBV15 to TRBJ2-3, with D unresolved. The source of this sequence is a man between 18 and 35 years old in good health. Some clones in this sample may be carry-over from other donors' samples. Material for sequencing was memory CD4+ T cells from PBMCs. Subset noted: CD45RA-negative fraction. The DNA for the CDR3 is TGTGCCACCAGCAGAGATCAGAACTACCAGGTGGGAGATACGCAGTATTTT. Translating it yields CATSRDQNYQVGDTQYF.